What follows describes a single T cell receptor (beta chain). What it binds is unknown. These data originate in a study of cytomegalovirus exposure and HLA in healthy donors. Study-wide points: Being productive about 87% or about 30% of the time was typical of most TCR beta V segments in an earlier analysis.

The PCR employed 60 Vbeta primers together with 13 Jbeta primers. Assay used: immunoSEQ multiplex PCR; TCRdb lists only in-frame clones, some missing. The table records under 120,000 clones, 60% to 70% of them present only once. The receptor comes from a man aged 30 to 45 in good health and CMV-seropositive. The source material was PBMCs.

In nucleotides, the CDR3 is TGTGCCAGCAACCCCGGCGGGGTCGAGCAGTTCTTC. Protein sequence: CASNPGGVEQFF. The chain uses TRBV7-9 and TRBJ2-1; possible D gene TRBD2, 6 bases. V lost 7 bases, J lost 10 bases, and 14 bases lay in between. The CDR3 covers 12 residues. CDR1 and CDR2 (germline): SEHNR, FQNEAQ (reference sequence).